One and the same sample provided the 30 T cell receptor beta chains below, sequenced in a study of control samples from healthy donors and cancer patients. Assay used: immunoSEQ multiplex PCR; TCRdb lists only in-frame clones, some missing. There are 190,000 or so clones in the sample; about 93% occur only once, and about 1.6% lies in the top ten. Specimen: blood. Every receptor here comes from a man aged 18-30 years in good health.

This clone has just one count. CDR3 loop: CSASLQVVTQYF. DNA for the CDR3: TGCAGTGCTAGTCTCCAAGTGGTGACCCAGTACTTC. The chain employs TRBV20-1 and TRBJ2-5; D not certain. The CDR3 covers 12 residues. V was trimmed by 3 bases and J by 7 bases, leaving 12 bases between them. Germline CDR1 is DFQATT and CDR2 is SNEGSKA (reference sequence).

The CDR3 sequence: CASGSGYNEQFF. In DNA, the CDR3 is TGTGCTAGTGGTTCAGGGTACAATGAGCAGTTCTTC. J is TRBJ2-1 and V is TRBV12-5, with D perhaps TRBD1 (5 bases). The CDR3 length is 12 residues. CDR1 and CDR2 (germline): LGHNT, FRNRAP. The germline V and J ends were trimmed by 4 bases and 4 bases, with 5 bases remaining between them.

The chain recombines TRBV7-9 with TRBJ1-1, with 7 bases fitting TRBD1. CDR1 SEHNR and CDR2 FQNEAQ come from the germline V gene (reference sequence). Trimming cost V 6 bases and J 0 bases; bases outside gene matches: 4. The CDR3 has 14 amino acids. CDR3 protein: CASSSGQVNTEAFF. The CDR3 nucleotides are TGTGCCAGCAGTTCAGGACAGGTGAACACTGAAGCTTTCTTT.

This chain's CDR3 is CASSRATGGGYGYTF. The CDR3 bases are TGTGCCAGCAGTCGAGCGACAGGGGGCGGCTATGGCTACACCTTC. This sequence joins TRBV6-5 and TRBJ1-2; 10 bases agree with TRBD1. In germline, CDR1 is MNHEY, CDR2 SVGAGI. V was clipped by 5 bases and J by 4 bases; unmatched bases: 7. The length of the CDR3 is 15 residues.

The V and J genes are TRBV10-3 and TRBJ1-6; D is ambiguous. V lost 0 bases to trimming and J lost 10 bases, with 10 bases between them. The CDR3 covers 14 residues. Germline lookup yields CDR1 ENHRY and CDR2 SYGVKD. For the CDR3, the DNA is TGTGCCATCAGTGAGTCGGCGGATGGGTCACCCCTCCACTTT. It translates to CAISESADGSPLHF.

The chain employs TRBV10-3 and TRBJ1-6; D gene unclear. The CDR3 sequence is 14 residues long. Germline V gene lookup returns CDR1 ENHRY and CDR2 SYGVKD. V lost 2 bases, J lost 8 bases, and 10 bases lay in between. The CDR3 DNA follows: TGTGCCATCAGTGAGGGACCAAGCGATTCACCCCTCCACTTT. Its translation is CAISEGPSDSPLHF.

The rearrangement joins TRBV6-1 to TRBJ2-1; perhaps TRBD2 as D (5 bases). The CDR3 contains 16 residues. Germline lookup yields CDR1 MNHNS and CDR2 SASEGT. V lost 1 base to trimming and J lost 0 bases, with 10 bases between them. This CDR3 is CASSEERISSYNEQFF. In DNA form, the CDR3 reads TGTGCCAGCAGTGAAGAGCGGATTAGCTCCTACAATGAGCAGTTCTTC.

V gene TRBV7-9 combines with J gene TRBJ2-3; tentative D call: TRBD1 (5 bases). Germline V lookup: CDR1 SEHNR, CDR2 FQNEAQ (reference sequence). The CDR3 is 15 amino acids. Trimming stripped 1 base from V and 2 bases from J, with 10 bases between. CDR3 bases: TGTGCCAGCAGCTTAGATCTACAGGTCACAGATACGCAGTATTTT. Its protein product is CASSLDLQVTDTQYF.

The chain recombines TRBV14 with TRBJ1-4, with D tentatively TRBD1 (5 bases). Germline CDR1 SGHDN, CDR2 FVKESK. V was trimmed by 0 bases and J by 0 bases, leaving 14 bases between them. The CDR3 length is 18 residues. CDR3 nucleotide sequence: TGTGCCAGCAGCCAAGATAGGGGTACATCCGCAACTAATGAAAAACTGTTTTTT. Amino acids: CASSQDRGTSATNEKLFF.

V is TRBV6-5 and J is TRBJ1-2; D may be TRBD1 (5 bases). V lost 2 bases, J lost 5 bases, and 9 bases lay in between. CDR1 MNHEY and CDR2 SVGAGI come from the germline V gene. The CDR3 consists of 13 residues. CDR3 bases: TGTGCCAGCAGTTACGGGGCAGAATATGGCTACACCTTC. Translating it yields CASSYGAEYGYTF.

The chain couples TRBV5-1 to TRBJ1-1; D ambiguous. The germline CDR1 and CDR2 sequences are SGHRS and YFSETQ. Trimming pared 7 bases from V and 6 bases from J, leaving 19 bases between. This CDR3 has 14 residues. CDR3 region: CASGDVSRAPEAFF. DNA for the CDR3: TGCGCCAGCGGAGATGTATCACGGGCCCCTGAAGCTTTCTTT.

The J gene is TRBJ1-2, the V gene TRBV18; TRBD1 is a possible D gene (6 bases). Trimming removed 6 bases at V and 2 bases at J, with 13 bases between. Germline CDR1 and CDR2: KGHSH and LQKENI. The CDR3 has 14 amino acids. The DNA for the CDR3 is TGTGCCAGCTCGCTCGGGGGGGCCAACTATGGCTACACCTTC. This encodes CASSLGGANYGYTF. The full variable domain, in which reference TRBV18 and TRBJ1-2 provide the parts outside the CDR3, is NAGVMQNPRHLVRRRGQEARLRCSPMKGHSHVYWYRQLPEEGLKFMVYLQKENIIDESGMPKERFSAEFPKEGPSILRIQQVVRGDSAAYFCASSLGGANYGYTFGSGTRLTVV.

The chain carries TRBV20-1 and TRBJ1-5, with D hard to call. This CDR3 spans 14 amino acids. Germline CDR1 and CDR2: DFQATT and SNEGSKA (reference sequence). The ends were cut back, 3 bases at V and 5 bases at J, with 14 bases in the middle. The CDR3 DNA is TGCAGTGCTAGTCCCCCTCTTGGGGATCAGCCCCAGCATTTT. This gives the protein CSASPPLGDQPQHF.

CDR3 DNA: TGTGCCAGCAGCCGCCGGGACAGCACCGGGGAGCTGTTTTTT. It codes for CASSRRDSTGELFF. V is TRBV3-1 (or the pseudogene TRBV3-2) and J is TRBJ2-2; 7 bases are a match to TRBD1. In germline, CDR1 is LGHDT, CDR2 YNNKEL (reference sequence). CDR3 length: 14 residues. The junction had 3 bases not matched to a gene; V was cut back by 4 bases and J by 4 bases.

The chain is built from TRBV5-4 and TRBJ2-2, with TRBD1 matching over 8 bases. The trim removed 4 bases at V and 1 base at J, leaving 9 bases unmatched. The germline CDR1 and CDR2 sequences are SGHNT and YYREEE (reference sequence). This CDR3 is built from 17 residues. The CDR3 protein is CASSPDRTGWNTGELFF. CDR3 nucleotide sequence: TGTGCCAGCAGCCCGGACCGGACAGGGTGGAACACCGGGGAGCTGTTTTTT.

The rearrangement joins TRBV10-2 to TRBJ2-5; perhaps TRBD2 as D (6 bases). This CDR3 spans 16 amino acids. Trimming stripped 3 bases from V and 4 bases from J, with 18 bases between. Per germline, CDR1 WSHSY and CDR2 SAAADI. CDR3 coding DNA: TGCGCCAGCAGTGATTTTTGGAGGGCAGGGAGAGAGACCCAGTACTTC. Amino acids: CASSDFWRAGRETQYF.

The chain couples TRBV19 to TRBJ2-2; D gene ambiguous. The germline V gene encodes CDR1 LNHDA and CDR2 SQIVND (reference sequence). Trimming removed 10 bases at V and 3 bases at J, with 9 bases between. This CDR3 is 12 amino acids long. The CDR3 loop reads CAIIEDTGELFF. The CDR3 DNA follows: TGTGCCATCATAGAAGACACCGGGGAGCTGTTTTTT.

The chain has TRBV30 and TRBJ2-7; tentatively, D is TRBD1 (6 bases). This CDR3 region has 13 residues. Per germline, CDR1 GTSNPN and CDR2 SVGIG (reference sequence). V was cut by 0 bases and J by 6 bases, with 12 bases left in between. The CDR3 coding sequence is TGTGCCTGGAGTGTACAGCAGGGGACCGAGCAGTACTTC. As protein: CAWSVQQGTEQYF. Supplemented by reference TRBV30 and TRBJ2-7, the full variable domain reads SQTIHQWPATLVQPVGSPLSLECTVEGTSNPNLYWYRQAAGRGLQLLFYSVGIGQISSEVPQNLSASRPQDRQFILSSKKLLLSDSGFYLCAWSVQQGTEQYFGPGTRLTVT.

This clone appeared once. The chain has TRBV14 and TRBJ1-4; 8 bases line up with TRBD1. Germline CDR1 is SGHDN and CDR2 is FVKESK. Trimming removed 0 bases from V and 3 bases from J; junction bases left unmatched: 0. CDR3 length: 15 residues. CDR3 loop: CASSQETGANEKLFF. CDR3 DNA sequence: TGTGCCAGCAGCCAAGAGACAGGGGCTAATGAAAAACTGTTTTTT.

The CDR3, as DNA: TGTGCCAGCAGCTTGGACATCGCCCGGGGTTTGAAAGAGGCTTTCTTT. As protein: CASSLDIARGLKEAFF. The gene calls are TRBV5-5 and TRBJ1-1; no reliable D call. This CDR3 contains 16 residues. V lost 0 bases to trimming and J lost 11 bases, with 23 bases between them. CDR1 SGHKS and CDR2 YYEKEE come from the germline V gene (reference sequence).

The chain employs TRBV2 and TRBJ1-1; D might be TRBD1 (5 bases). The germline V gene encodes CDR1 SNHLY and CDR2 FYNNEI. Trimming removed 2 bases from V and 1 base from J, with 8 bases in between. CDR3 length: 14 residues. The CDR3 loop reads CASSEYGANTEAFF. CDR3 DNA sequence: TGTGCCAGCAGTGAATATGGGGCGAACACTGAAGCTTTCTTT.

The chain couples TRBV6-5 to TRBJ1-3; 9 nucleotides line up with TRBD1. From germline, CDR1 is MNHEY and CDR2 SVGAGI. This CDR3 has 15 residues. Trimming cost V 6 bases and J 4 bases; bases outside gene matches: 7. The CDR3 protein is CASSLGTGKGNTIYF. The CDR3, as DNA: TGTGCCAGCAGCCTAGGGACAGGGAAGGGAAACACCATATATTTT.

The V and J genes are TRBV9 and TRBJ2-3, with 9 positions matching TRBD2. The CDR3 runs 16 residues. Germline loops: CDR1 SGDLS, CDR2 YYNGEE. V was pared by 1 base and J by 1 base, with 4 bases of the junction left unmatched. Here the CDR3 DNA reads TGTGCCAGCAGCGTAAAAGCGGGGGGACGCACAGATACGCAGTATTTT. This encodes CASSVKAGGRTDTQYF.

The chain joins TRBV6-5 to TRBJ1-3; no clear D gene. The CDR3 contains 11 residues. V gave up 4 bases and J gave up 8 bases, with 6 bases separating them. CDR1 is MNHEY and CDR2 is SVGAGI in the germline V gene. The CDR3 DNA is TGTGCCAGCAGTTTTCTCGACACCATATATTTT. Its protein is CASSFLDTIYF.

The J gene is TRBJ1-1, the V gene TRBV15; 7 bases fit TRBD1. The germline V gene has CDR1 LNHNV and CDR2 YYDKDF (reference sequence). The CDR3 has 14 residues. After removal of 5 bases from V and 4 bases from J, the junction contained 7 bases not matched to a gene. The CDR3 sequence: CATSGGRGPTEAFF. CDR3 coding DNA: TGTGCCACCAGCGGTGGAAGGGGGCCCACTGAAGCTTTCTTT.

J is TRBJ2-5 and V is TRBV7-2; 11 bases map to TRBD2. CDR1 is SGHTA and CDR2 is FQGNSA in the germline V gene. The V and J ends lost 1 base and 5 bases, in that order; junction bases with no gene match: 3. The CDR3 is 15 residues long. The CDR3 is CASSLVVAGGETQYF. CDR3 DNA sequence: TGTGCCAGCAGCTTAGTAGTAGCGGGGGGGGAGACCCAGTACTTC.

This chain links TRBV18 with TRBJ2-6, with 9 bases matching TRBD2. The CDR3 sequence is 17 residues long. The germline gives CDR1 KGHSH, CDR2 LQKENI. V was pared by 2 bases and J by 2 bases, with 4 bases of the junction left unmatched. CDR3 protein: CASSPGAGGAGANVLTF. DNA for the CDR3: TGTGCCAGCTCACCAGGAGCGGGGGGCGCTGGGGCCAACGTCCTGACTTTC.

CDR3 bases: TGTGCCAGCGTCACCCACGGGGCAGGGAGAGGGGAAGCTTTCTTT. Encoded protein: CASVTHGAGRGEAFF. This chain connects TRBV3-1 (or the pseudogene TRBV3-2) to TRBJ1-1; tentative D call: TRBD1 (5 bases). V was cut by 8 bases and J by 8 bases, with 24 bases left in between. Germline V lookup: CDR1 LGHDT, CDR2 YNNKEL (reference sequence). This CDR3 has 15 amino acids.

CDR3 nucleotides: TGTGCCTGGAGTGAGTTAGCGGAGGCCCCTCGGTATTTT. It translates to CAWSELAEAPRYF. The chain joins TRBV30 to TRBJ2-3; D perhaps matches TRBD2 (6 bases). Trimming left V 1 base short and J 14 bases short, with 19 bases between. Germline loops: CDR1 GTSNPN, CDR2 SVGIG (reference sequence). The CDR3 sequence is 13 residues long.

This chain uses TRBV18 with TRBJ2-2; 9 bases map to TRBD2. Germline V lookup: CDR1 KGHSH, CDR2 LQKENI. The CDR3 length is 15 residues. Trimming removed 4 bases from V and 7 bases from J; junction bases left unmatched: 7. The CDR3 DNA reads TGTGCCAGCTCACGGACCGGGACTAGCTTCGGGGAGCTGTTTTTT. Its translation is CASSRTGTSFGELFF. The variable domain in full, with the rest retrieved from reference TRBV18 and TRBJ2-2, is NAGVMQNPRHLVRRRGQEARLRCSPMKGHSHVYWYRQLPEEGLKFMVYLQKENIIDESGMPKERFSAEFPKEGPSILRIQQVVRGDSAAYFCASSRTGTSFGELFFGEGSRLTVL.